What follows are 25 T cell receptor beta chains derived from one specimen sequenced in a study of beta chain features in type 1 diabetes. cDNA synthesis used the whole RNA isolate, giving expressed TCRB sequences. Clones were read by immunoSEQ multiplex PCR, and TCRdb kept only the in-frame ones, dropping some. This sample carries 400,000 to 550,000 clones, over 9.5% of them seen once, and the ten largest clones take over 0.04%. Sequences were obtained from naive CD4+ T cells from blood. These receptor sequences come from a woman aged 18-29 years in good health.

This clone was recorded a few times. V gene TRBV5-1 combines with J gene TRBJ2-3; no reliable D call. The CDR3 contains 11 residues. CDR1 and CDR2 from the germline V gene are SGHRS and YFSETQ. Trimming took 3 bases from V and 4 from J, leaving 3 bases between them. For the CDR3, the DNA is TGCGCCAGCAGCTACCCAGATACGCAGTATTTT. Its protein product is CASSYPDTQYF.

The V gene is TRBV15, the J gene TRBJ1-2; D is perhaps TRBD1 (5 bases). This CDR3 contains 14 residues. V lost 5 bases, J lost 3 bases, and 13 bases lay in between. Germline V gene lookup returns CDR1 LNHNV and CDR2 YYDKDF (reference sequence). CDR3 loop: CATSGETGYYGYTF. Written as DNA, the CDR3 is TGTGCCACCAGCGGGGAAACAGGATACTATGGCTACACCTTC. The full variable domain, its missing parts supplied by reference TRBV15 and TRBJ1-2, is DAMVIQNPRYQVTQFGKPVTLSCSQTLNHNVMYWYQQKSSQAPKLLFHYYDKDFNNEADTPDNFQSRRPNTSFCFLDIRSPGLGDTAMYLCATSGETGYYGYTFGSGTRLTVV.

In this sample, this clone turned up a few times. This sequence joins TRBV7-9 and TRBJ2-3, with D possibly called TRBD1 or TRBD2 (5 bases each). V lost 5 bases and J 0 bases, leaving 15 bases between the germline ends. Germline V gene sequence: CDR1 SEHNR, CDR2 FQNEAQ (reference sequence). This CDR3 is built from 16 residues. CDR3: CASSPPPGRSTDTQYF. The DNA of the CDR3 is TGTGCCAGCAGCCCCCCCCCGGGGCGGAGCACAGATACGCAGTATTTT.

CDR3 sequence: CSVDSGGSSREQYF. The DNA of the CDR3 is TGCAGCGTTGACTCGGGCGGGAGCTCACGGGAGCAGTACTTC. The chain recombines TRBV29-1 with TRBJ2-7, with 7 nucleotides matching TRBD2. The CDR3 covers 14 residues. V trimming: 3 bases; J trimming: 7 bases; junction bases outside the gene matches: 12. The V gene's germline CDR1 is SQVTM and CDR2 ANQGSEA.

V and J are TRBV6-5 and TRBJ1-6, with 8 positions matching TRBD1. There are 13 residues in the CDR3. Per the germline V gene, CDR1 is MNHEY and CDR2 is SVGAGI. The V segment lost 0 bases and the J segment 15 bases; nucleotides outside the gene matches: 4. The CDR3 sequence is CASSYSSGTGLHF. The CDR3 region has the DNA TGTGCCAGCAGTTACTCGAGCGGGACAGGCCTCCACTTT.

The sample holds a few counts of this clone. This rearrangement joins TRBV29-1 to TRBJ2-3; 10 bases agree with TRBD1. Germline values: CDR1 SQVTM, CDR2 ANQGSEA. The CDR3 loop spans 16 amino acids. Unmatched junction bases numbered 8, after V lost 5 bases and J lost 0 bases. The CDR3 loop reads CSVTPGQGMSTDTQYF. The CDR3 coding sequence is TGCAGCGTTACACCGGGACAGGGGATGAGCACAGATACGCAGTATTTT.

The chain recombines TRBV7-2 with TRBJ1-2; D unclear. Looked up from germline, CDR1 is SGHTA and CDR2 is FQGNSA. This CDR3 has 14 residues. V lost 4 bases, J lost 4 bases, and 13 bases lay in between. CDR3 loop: CASSYQTYSYGYTF. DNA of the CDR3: TGTGCCAGCAGCTACCAGACTTACAGCTATGGCTACACCTTC.

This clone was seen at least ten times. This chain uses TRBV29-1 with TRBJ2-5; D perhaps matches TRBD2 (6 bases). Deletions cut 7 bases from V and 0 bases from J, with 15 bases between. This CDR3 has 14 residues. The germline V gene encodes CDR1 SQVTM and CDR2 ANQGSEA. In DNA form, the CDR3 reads TGCAGCGGGAGGGACGGTTGGTACCAAGAGACCCAGTACTTC. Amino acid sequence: CSGRDGWYQETQYF.

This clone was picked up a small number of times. This chain's CDR3 is CASSPARQGAEAFF. CDR3 DNA sequence: TGCGCCAGCAGCCCCGCTCGACAGGGGGCTGAAGCTTTCTTT. V is TRBV5-1 and J is TRBJ1-1, with 9 bases aligning to TRBD1. CDR1 is SGHRS and CDR2 is YFSETQ in the germline V gene. V lost 4 bases, J lost 6 bases, and 7 bases stayed unmatched. The length of the CDR3 is 14 residues.

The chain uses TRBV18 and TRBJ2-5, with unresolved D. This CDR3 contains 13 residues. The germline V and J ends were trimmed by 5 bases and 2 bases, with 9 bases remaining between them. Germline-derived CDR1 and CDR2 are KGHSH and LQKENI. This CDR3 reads CASSSGQQETQYF. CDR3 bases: TGTGCCAGCTCATCAGGTCAGCAAGAGACCCAGTACTTC.

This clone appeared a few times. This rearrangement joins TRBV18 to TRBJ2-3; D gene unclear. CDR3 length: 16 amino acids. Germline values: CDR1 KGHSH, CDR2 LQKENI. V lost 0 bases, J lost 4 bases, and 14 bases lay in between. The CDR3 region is CASSPPNGLLADTQYF. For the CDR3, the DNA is TGTGCCAGCTCACCACCAAACGGGTTGCTGGCAGATACGCAGTATTTT.

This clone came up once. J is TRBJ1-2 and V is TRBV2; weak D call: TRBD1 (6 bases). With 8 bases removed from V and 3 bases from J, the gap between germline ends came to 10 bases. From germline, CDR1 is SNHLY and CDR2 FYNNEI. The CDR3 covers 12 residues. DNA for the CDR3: TGTGCCAGCGGGTGGACAGACTATGGCTACACCTTC. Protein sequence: CASGWTDYGYTF. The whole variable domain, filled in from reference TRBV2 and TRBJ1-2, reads EPEVTQTPSHQVTQMGQEVILRCVPISNHLYFYWYRQILGQKVEFLVSFYNNEISEKSEIFDDQFSVERPDGSNFTLKIRSTKLEDSAMYFCASGWTDYGYTFGSGTRLTVV.

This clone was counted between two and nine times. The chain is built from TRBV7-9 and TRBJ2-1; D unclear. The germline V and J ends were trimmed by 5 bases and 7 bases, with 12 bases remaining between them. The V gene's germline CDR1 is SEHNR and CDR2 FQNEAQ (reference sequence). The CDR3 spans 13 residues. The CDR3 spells CASSAFDVNEQFF. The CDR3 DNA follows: TGTGCCAGCAGCGCCTTCGATGTGAATGAGCAGTTCTTC.

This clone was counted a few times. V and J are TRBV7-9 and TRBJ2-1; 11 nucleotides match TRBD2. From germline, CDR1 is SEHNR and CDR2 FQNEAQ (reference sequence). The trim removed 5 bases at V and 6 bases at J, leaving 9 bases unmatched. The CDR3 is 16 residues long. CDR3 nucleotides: TGTGCCAGCAGCCTACTGACTAGCGGGACCTCCAATGAGCAGTTCTTC. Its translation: CASSLLTSGTSNEQFF.

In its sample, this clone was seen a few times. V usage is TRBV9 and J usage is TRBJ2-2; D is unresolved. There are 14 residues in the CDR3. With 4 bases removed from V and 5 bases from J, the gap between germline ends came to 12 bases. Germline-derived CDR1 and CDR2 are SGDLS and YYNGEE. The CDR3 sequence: CASSSRLRTGELFF. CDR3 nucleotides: TGTGCCAGCAGCTCCCGGTTAAGGACCGGGGAGCTGTTTTTT. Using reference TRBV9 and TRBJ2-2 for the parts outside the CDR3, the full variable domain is DSGVTQTPKHLITATGQRVTLRCSPRSGDLSVYWYQQSLDQGLQFLIQYYNGEERAKGNILERFSAQQFPDLHSELNLSSLELGDSALYFCASSSRLRTGELFFGEGSRLTVL.

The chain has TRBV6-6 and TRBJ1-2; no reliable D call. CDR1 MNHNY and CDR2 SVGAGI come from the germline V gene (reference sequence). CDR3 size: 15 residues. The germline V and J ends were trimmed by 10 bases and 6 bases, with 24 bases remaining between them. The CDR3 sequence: CATRDLTKGRNGYTF. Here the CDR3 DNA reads TGTGCCACCCGAGACTTGACGAAAGGGCGTAATGGCTACACCTTC.

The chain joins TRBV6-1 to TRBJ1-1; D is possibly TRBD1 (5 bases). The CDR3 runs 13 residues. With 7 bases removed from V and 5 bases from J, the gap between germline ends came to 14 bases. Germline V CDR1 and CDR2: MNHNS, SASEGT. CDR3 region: CASTGASRTEAFF. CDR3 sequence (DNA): TGTGCCAGCACTGGGGCTTCCAGGACTGAAGCTTTCTTT.

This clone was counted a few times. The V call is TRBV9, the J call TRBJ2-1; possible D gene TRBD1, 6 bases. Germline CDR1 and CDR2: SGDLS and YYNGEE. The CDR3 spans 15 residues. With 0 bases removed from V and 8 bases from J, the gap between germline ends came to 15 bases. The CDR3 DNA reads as TGTGCCAGCAGCGTAGGTTACAGGGACGGCGATGAGCAGTTCTTC. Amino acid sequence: CASSVGYRDGDEQFF.

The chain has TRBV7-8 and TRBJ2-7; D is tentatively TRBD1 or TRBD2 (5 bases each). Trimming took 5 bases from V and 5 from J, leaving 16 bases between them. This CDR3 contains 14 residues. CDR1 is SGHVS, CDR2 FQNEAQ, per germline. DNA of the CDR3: TGTGCCAGCAGCCCTGATGGGACGGCTCACGAGCAGTACGTC. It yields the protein CASSPDGTAHEQYV.

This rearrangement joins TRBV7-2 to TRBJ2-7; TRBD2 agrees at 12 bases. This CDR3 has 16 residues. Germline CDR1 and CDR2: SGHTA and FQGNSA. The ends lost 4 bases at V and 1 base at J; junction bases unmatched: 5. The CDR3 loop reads CASSSWTSGTSYEQYF. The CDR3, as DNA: TGTGCCAGCAGCTCCTGGACTAGCGGGACTTCCTACGAGCAGTACTTC.

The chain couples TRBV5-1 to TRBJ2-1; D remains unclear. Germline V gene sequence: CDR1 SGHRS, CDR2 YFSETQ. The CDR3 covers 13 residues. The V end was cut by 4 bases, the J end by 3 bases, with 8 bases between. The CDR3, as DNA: TGCGCCAGCAGCCCGACGGGCTACAATGAGCAGTTCTTC. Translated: CASSPTGYNEQFF. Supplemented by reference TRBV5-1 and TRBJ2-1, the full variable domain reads KAGVTQTPRYLIKTRGQQVTLSCSPISGHRSVSWYQQTPGQGLQFLFEYFSETQRNKGNFPGRFSGRQFSNSRSEMNVSTLELGDSALYLCASSPTGYNEQFFGPGTRLTVL.

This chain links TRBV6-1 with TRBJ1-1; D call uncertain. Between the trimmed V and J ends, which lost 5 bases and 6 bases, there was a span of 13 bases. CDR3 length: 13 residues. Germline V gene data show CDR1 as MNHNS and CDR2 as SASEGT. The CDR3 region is CASSLSQYAEAFF. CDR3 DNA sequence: TGTGCCAGCAGTTTATCACAATACGCTGAAGCTTTCTTT.

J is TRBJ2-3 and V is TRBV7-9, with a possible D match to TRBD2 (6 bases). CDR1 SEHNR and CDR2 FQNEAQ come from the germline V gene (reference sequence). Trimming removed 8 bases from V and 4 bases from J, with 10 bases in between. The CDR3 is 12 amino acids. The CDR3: CASRGEADTQYF. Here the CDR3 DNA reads TGTGCCAGCCGCGGGGAGGCAGATACGCAGTATTTT. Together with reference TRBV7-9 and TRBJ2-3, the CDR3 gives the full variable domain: DTGVSQNPRHKITKRGQNVTFRCDPISEHNRLYWYRQTLGQGPEFLTYFQNEAQLEKSRLLSDRFSAERPKGSFSTLEIQRTEQGDSAMYLCASRGEADTQYFGPGTRLTVL.

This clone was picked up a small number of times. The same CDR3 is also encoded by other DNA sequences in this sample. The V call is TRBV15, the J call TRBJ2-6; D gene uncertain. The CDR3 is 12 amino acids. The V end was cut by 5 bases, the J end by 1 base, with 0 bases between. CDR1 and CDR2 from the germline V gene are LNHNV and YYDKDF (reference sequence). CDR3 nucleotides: TGTGCCACCAGCTCTGGGGCCAACGTCCTGACTTTC. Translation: CATSSGANVLTF.

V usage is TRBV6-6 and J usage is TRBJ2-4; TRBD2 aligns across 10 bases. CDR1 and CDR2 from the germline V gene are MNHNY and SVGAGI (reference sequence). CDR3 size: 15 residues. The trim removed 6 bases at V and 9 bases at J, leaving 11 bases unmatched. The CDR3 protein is CASRSPSGRRIIQYF. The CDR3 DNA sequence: TGTGCCAGCAGATCCCCTAGCGGGAGACGGATCATTCAGTACTTC.